This T cell receptor (beta chain) was recorded in a study of blood T cell repertoires in COVID-19. V lost 3 bases, J lost 0 bases, and 12 bases stayed unmatched. The V gene's germline CDR1 is SGDLS and CDR2 YYNGEE. The CDR3 runs to 20 residues. Some clones are missing from TCRdb's copy, which holds only in-frame ones; the method was immunoSEQ multiplex PCR. The sample comprises tens of thousands of clones, approximately 91% of which are singletons, and 4.5% to 6.5% rests with the top ten. The sequenced sample consisted of peripheral blood. The chain carries TRBV9 and TRBJ2-3; 14 nucleotides align to TRBD2. The sequence derives from a man aged 55 to 70 with COVID-19, enrolled during active disease. The CDR3 sequence is CASSERGLAGEVGSTDTQYF. DNA of the CDR3: TGTGCCAGCAGCGAGAGGGGACTAGCGGGAGAAGTGGGAAGCACAGATACGCAGTATTTT.